These T cell receptor beta chains were read from a single sample in a study of shared clonotypes between healthy human individuals. The repertoire was sequenced with immunoSEQ multiplex PCR; TCRdb's copy has only in-frame clones and lacks some. The table lists under 850,000 clones, over 90% of them singletons. The sequencing input was naive CD8+ T cells sorted from blood. These receptor sequences come from a man under 40 in good health. CDR3s include the opening cysteine and the closing phenylalanine or tryptophan. A D gene is named only where the DNA matches it firmly. Not every row has a clone size; where given, it reads once, few, many or a size class.

- | TRBD2 | TRBJ2-1 | TRBV5-1 | TGCGCCAGCAGCCCGGGACTAGCGCCCTACAATGAGCAGTTCTTC | CASSPGLAPYNEQFF
- | - | TRBJ1-2 | TRBV14 | TGTGCCAGCAGCCAAGTGGCGGGGCTCTATGGCTACACCTTC | CASSQVAGLYGYTF
- | - | TRBJ2-3 | TRBV7-8 | TGTGCCAGCAGCGCCGAGGACCGACGCGATACGCAGTATTTT | CASSAEDRRDTQYF
- | - | TRBJ1-1 | TRBV2 | TGTGCCAGCAGTGTTGGGGTCATGAACACTGAAGCTTTCTTT | CASSVGVMNTEAFF
once | - | TRBJ2-7 | TRBV29-1 | TGCAGCGTTGAAAGGGTGGGAAAAGAGGGCGAGCAGTACTTC | CSVERVGKEGEQYF
- | - | TRBJ2-4 | TRBV7-9 | TGTGCCAGCAGCCCACTCACCCGTGGAGGCATTCAGTACTTC | CASSPLTRGGIQYF
- | - | TRBJ2-3 | TRBV2 | TGTGCCAGCAGTTTACCAGACGGGACAAGCAGAACAGATACGCAGTATTTT | CASSLPDGTSRTDTQYF
- | - | TRBJ2-3 | TRBV7-2 | TGTGCCAGCAGCTCGGCCCCGCGGAGTGCGGGTACGCAGTATTTT | CASSSAPRSAGTQYF
once | TRBD1 | TRBJ2-7 | TRBV5-1 | TGCGCCAGCAGCTCCGGACAGGGGGTAAACGAGCAGTACTTC | CASSSGQGVNEQYF
- | TRBD1 | TRBJ2-7 | TRBV7-9 | TGTGCCAGCAGCTTAGAGCTTCTGGCCGGGACAGCCTCCTACGAGCAGTACTTC | CASSLELLAGTASYEQYF
- | TRBD1 | TRBJ1-4 | TRBV28 | TGTGCCAGCAGACCTGCGGGGGGACAGGGGAATGAAAAACTGTTTTTT | CASRPAGGQGNEKLFF
- | - | TRBJ2-7 | TRBV27 | TGTGCCAGCAGTTTTTTCGGACCGCAAAGCTACGAGCAGTACTTC | CASSFFGPQSYEQYF
- | TRBD1 | TRBJ1-1 | TRBV5-1 | TGCGCCAGCAGCTTTCGGACAGGGGGGAACACTGAAGCTTTCTTT | CASSFRTGGNTEAFF
- | - | TRBJ2-3 | TRBV29-1 | TGCAGCGTTGTGGGCGGGGTGGGGGTTAGCACAGATACGCAGTATTTT | CSVVGGVGVSTDTQYF
- | TRBD2 | TRBJ2-1 | TRBV6-6 | TGTGCCAGCAGTTACGAAGGGACTAGCGTGGGTGAGCAGTTCTTC | CASSYEGTSVGEQFF
- | - | TRBJ2-7 | TRBV6-5 | TGTGCCAGCAGTTACTCGGACACCAGCTACGAGCAGTACTTC | CASSYSDTSYEQYF
- | - | TRBJ2-7 | TRBV6-6 | TGTGCCAGCAGGGCGGACGGGTACGAGCAGTACTTC | CASRADGYEQYF
- | - | TRBJ2-7 | TRBV28 | TGTGCCACCAAGGATTCCGGGGGCTACGAGCAGTACTTC | CATKDSGGYEQYF
- | - | TRBJ2-1 | TRBV28 | TGTGCCAGCAGTTTAAGGCGATCGTCCGGGAGTGACTACAATGAGCAGTTCTTC | CASSLRRSSGSDYNEQFF
once | TRBD2 | TRBJ2-5 | TRBV7-8 | TGTGCCAGCAACGTTGGACTAGCGGGGACCCAGTACTTC | CASNVGLAGTQYF
once | - | TRBJ2-1 | TRBV28 | TGTGCCAGCAGTTTGGGGGCCGTGGGGGGCTCGACCTACAATGAGCAGTTCTTC | CASSLGAVGGSTYNEQFF
- | - | TRBJ2-1 | TRBV6-5 | TGTGCCAGCAGTTACTATGCGGAGACAAACTACAATGAGCAGTTCTTC | CASSYYAETNYNEQFF
- | - | TRBJ2-7 | TRBV30 | TGTGCCTGGGGCGTCAGGGCCTACGAGCAGTACTTC | CAWGVRAYEQYF
- | TRBD1 | TRBJ2-7 | TRBV9 | TGTGCCAGCAGCGCCACAGGGGGCATGGGCGAGCAGTACTTC | CASSATGGMGEQYF
- | TRBD2 | TRBJ2-7 | TRBV28 | TGTGCCAGCAGTTTCCTGGGCGGGAGCGGATACGAGCAGTACTTC | CASSFLGGSGYEQYF
many | - | TRBJ1-1 | TRBV29-1 | TGCAGCGTTGGTCCCGGGGACACTGAAGCTTTCTTT | CSVGPGDTEAFF
- | - | TRBJ2-3 | TRBV7-6 | TGTGCCAGCAGCTTAGTCGGGGGGCCACAAGATACGCAGTATTTT | CASSLVGGPQDTQYF
- | TRBD2 | TRBJ2-7 | TRBV5-1 | TGCGCCAGCAGCTGGGGACTAGCGAAGACCTACGAGCAGTACTTC | CASSWGLAKTYEQYF
- | TRBD2 | TRBJ2-7 | TRBV30 | TGTGCCTGGAGTATGACTAGCGGAGCCCCCCTCTCCTACGAGCAGTACTTC | CAWSMTSGAPLSYEQYF
- | TRBD1 | TRBJ2-7 | TRBV29-1 | TGCAGCGGGAGACAGGGCGGATCCTACGAGCAGTACTTC | CSGRQGGSYEQYF
- | TRBD1 | TRBJ2-7 | TRBV11-1 | TGTGCCAGCAGCCTACGGGACAGGGGCCTCTACGAGCAGTACTTC | CASSLRDRGLYEQYF